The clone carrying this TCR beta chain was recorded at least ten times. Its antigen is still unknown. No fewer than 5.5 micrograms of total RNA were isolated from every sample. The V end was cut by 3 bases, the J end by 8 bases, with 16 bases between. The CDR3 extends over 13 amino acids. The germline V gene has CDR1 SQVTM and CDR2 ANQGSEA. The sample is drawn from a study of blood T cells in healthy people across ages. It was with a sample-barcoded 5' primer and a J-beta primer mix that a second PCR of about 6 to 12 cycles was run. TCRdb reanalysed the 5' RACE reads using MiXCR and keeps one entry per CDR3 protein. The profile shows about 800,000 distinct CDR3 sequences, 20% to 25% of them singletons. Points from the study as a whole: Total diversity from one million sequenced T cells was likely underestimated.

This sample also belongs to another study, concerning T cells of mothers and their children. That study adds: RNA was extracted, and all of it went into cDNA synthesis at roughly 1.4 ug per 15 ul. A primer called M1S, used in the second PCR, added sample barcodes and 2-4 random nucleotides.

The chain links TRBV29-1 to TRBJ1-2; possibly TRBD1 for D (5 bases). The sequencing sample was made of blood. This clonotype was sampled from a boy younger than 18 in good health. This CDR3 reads CSVDPREGEGYTF. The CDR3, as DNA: TGCAGCGTTGACCCCCGGGAAGGGGAGGGCTACACCTTC.